A single sample is the source of the 19 T cell receptor beta chains below, sequenced in a study of blood T cell repertoires in COVID-19. Libraries were prepared by immunoSEQ multiplex PCR; TCRdb keeps only in-frame clonotypes and omits some of them. This table holds tens of thousands of clones, over 75% found once. Sequencing was performed on peripheral blood. All receptors come from a man aged 35 to 55 with acute or convalescent COVID-19.

This clone came up once. The chain carries TRBV12-2 and TRBJ1-2. TRBV12-2 is a pseudogene. CDR3 length: 10 residues. Here the CDR3 DNA reads TGTGCAAGTCGCCCCACCGGGTGTGGATTC. Its translation: CASRPTGCGF.

This sequence joins TRBV30 and TRBJ1-1; D remains ambiguous. V was shortened by 8 bases and J by 5 bases, with 15 bases between the two germline ends. The germline gives CDR1 GTSNPN, CDR2 SVGIG (reference sequence). This CDR3 contains 12 residues. This CDR3 reads CALNLGRTEAFF. The DNA of the CDR3 is TGTGCCCTAAACCTGGGCCGGACTGAAGCTTTCTTT.

The chain couples TRBV21-1 to TRBJ2-1; TRBD2, the table's D call, was not compared with the DNA. TRBV21-1 is recorded as a pseudogene. The CDR3 length is 12 residues. This CDR3 reads CASSKTGGEQFF. The CDR3 DNA reads TGTGCCAGCAGCAAAACCGGCGGAGAGCAGTTCTTC.

The chain uses TRBV2 and TRBJ1-5; D not certain. From germline, CDR1 is SNHLY and CDR2 FYNNEI. The CDR3 has 15 residues. V dropped 6 bases and J dropped 1 base, with 13 bases sitting between them. The CDR3 DNA is TGTGCCAGCAGATTGGGCCAGAACAGCAATCAGCCCCAGCATTTT. It specifies CASRLGQNSNQPQHF. The full variable domain, with the rest looked up from reference TRBV2 and TRBJ1-5, is EPEVTQTPSHQVTQMGQEVILRCVPISNHLYFYWYRQILGQKVEFLVSFYNNEISEKSEIFDDQFSVERPDGSNFTLKIRSTKLEDSAMYFCASRLGQNSNQPQHFGDGTRLSIL.

The chain couples TRBV5-6 to TRBJ1-2, with D maybe TRBD1 (6 bases). Germline assignment: CDR1 SGHDT and CDR2 YYEEEE. V was trimmed by 2 bases and J by 4 bases, leaving 6 bases between them. There are 12 residues in the CDR3. CDR3 in amino acids: CASSLQGYGYTF. CDR3 nucleotides: TGTGCCAGCAGCTTACAGGGCTATGGCTACACCTTC.

This chain connects TRBV5-1 to TRBJ2-2; 8 bases align to TRBD2. Germline-derived CDR1 and CDR2 are SGHRS and YFSETQ. The CDR3 is made up of 16 amino acids. J gave up 6 bases and V 2 bases, and 9 bases lay outside the gene matches. This chain's CDR3 is CASSLKLAGTAGELFF. CDR3 bases: TGCGCCAGCAGCTTAAAATTAGCGGGAACCGCCGGGGAGCTGTTTTTT.

J is TRBJ1-1 and V is TRBV5-6; 7 bases are shared with TRBD1. This CDR3 spans 16 amino acids. J gave up 5 bases and V 6 bases, and 16 bases lay outside the gene matches. Germline V gene sequence: CDR1 SGHDT, CDR2 YYEEEE. The CDR3 region is CASTRGTALRETEAFF. DNA for the CDR3: TGTGCCAGCACTCGCGGGACAGCACTAAGGGAAACTGAAGCTTTCTTT.

The rearrangement joins TRBV7-8 to TRBJ1-5, with D possibly TRBD1 on 5 matching bases. V gave up 1 base and J gave up 1 base, with 8 bases separating them. The CDR3 extends over 15 amino acids. Germline loops: CDR1 SGHVS, CDR2 FQNEAQ. CDR3 sequence reads: CASSLGTPSNQPQHF. The CDR3 bases are TGTGCCAGCAGCTTAGGGACACCGAGCAATCAGCCCCAGCATTTT.

The chain uses TRBV5-6 and TRBJ1-3; 7 bases map to TRBD1. Trimming at V came to 6 bases and at J to 3 bases, leaving 3 bases not matched to a gene. The CDR3 is 13 amino acids. Germline V lookup: CDR1 SGHDT, CDR2 YYEEEE. The CDR3 DNA reads as TGTGCCAGCAACTGGGACAGTGGAAACACCATATATTTT. Encoded protein: CASNWDSGNTIYF.

V is TRBV6-4 and J is TRBJ1-2; D is possibly TRBD1 (6 bases). This CDR3 region has 16 residues. In germline, CDR1 is MRHNA, CDR2 SNTAGT. V shed 2 bases and J shed 8 bases, with 21 bases lying between them. CDR3 amino acids: CASSDRDKGGIGGYTF. The CDR3 nucleotides read TGTGCCAGCAGTGACCGCGACAAAGGGGGAATTGGAGGCTACACCTTC.

The rearrangement links TRBV18 to TRBJ2-7; 15 positions match TRBD2. The CDR3 is 17 residues long. Trimming at V came to 0 bases and at J to 4 bases, leaving 4 bases not matched to a gene. The germline V gene has CDR1 KGHSH and CDR2 LQKENI. Here the CDR3 reads CASSPPGLAGGGYEQYF. The CDR3 nucleotides read TGTGCCAGCTCACCACCAGGACTAGCGGGAGGGGGGTACGAGCAGTACTTC.

CDR3 loop: CAWGQGEETQYF. Here the CDR3 DNA reads TGTGCCTGGGGACAGGGGGAAGAGACCCAGTACTTC. The chain joins TRBV30 to TRBJ2-5; 10 bases are a match to TRBD1. CDR1 is GTSNPN, CDR2 SVGIG, per germline (reference sequence). Germline trimming cut 5 bases from V and 3 bases from J; bases unmatched to any gene: 0. The CDR3 length is 12 residues.

This chain connects TRBV7-2 to TRBJ2-1; 14 bases are a match to TRBD2. Germline trimming cut 1 base from V and 2 bases from J; bases unmatched to any gene: 4. The CDR3 sequence is 18 residues long. Germline values: CDR1 SGHTA, CDR2 FQGNSA. CDR3 in DNA: TGTGCCAGCAGCTTAGGGGGACTAGCGGGAGTGACCTACAATGAGCAGTTCTTC. Its protein product is CASSLGGLAGVTYNEQFF. The whole variable domain, filled in from reference TRBV7-2 and TRBJ2-1, reads GAGVSQSPSNKVTEKGKDVELRCDPISGHTALYWYRQSLGQGLEFLIYFQGNSAPDKSGLPSDRFSAERTGGSVSTLTIQRTQQEDSAVYLCASSLGGLAGVTYNEQFFGPGTRLTVL.

This clone was detected a few times. The V call is TRBV28, the J call TRBJ1-2; D unclear. This CDR3 spans 11 amino acids. Germline CDR1 is MDHEN and CDR2 is SYDVKM. V was trimmed by 7 bases and J by 2 bases, leaving 5 bases between them. CDR3 in amino acids: CASTGNYGYTF. CDR3 nucleotides: TGTGCCAGCACCGGGAACTATGGCTACACCTTC.

This clone is a singleton in its sample. V usage is TRBV5-4 and J usage is TRBJ1-1; TRBD1 matches 7 bases. V trimming: 4 bases; J trimming: 1 base; junction bases outside the gene matches: 7. CDR3 length: 15 amino acids. The germline V gene encodes CDR1 SGHNT and CDR2 YYREEE (reference sequence). The CDR3 DNA sequence: TGTGCCAGCAGCGTACAGGGGAGCGCGAACACTGAAGCTTTCTTT. Amino acid sequence: CASSVQGSANTEAFF.

J is TRBJ1-2 and V is TRBV24-1; 9 bases agree with TRBD1. The germline gives CDR1 KGHDR, CDR2 SFDVKD. The CDR3 totals 16 residues. After removal of 4 bases from V and 8 bases from J, the junction contained 13 bases not matched to a gene. The CDR3: CATSEPGQGPPGGYTF. For the CDR3, the DNA is TGTGCCACCAGTGAGCCCGGACAGGGGCCGCCTGGAGGCTACACCTTC.

This chain links TRBV24-1 with TRBJ2-4, with 7 bases fitting TRBD1. Per germline, CDR1 KGHDR and CDR2 SFDVKD. There are 15 residues in the CDR3. After removal of 3 bases from V and 7 bases from J, the junction contained 8 bases not matched to a gene. CDR3 nucleotides: TGTGCCACCAGTGATCCGAGGACAGGCGGGAACATTCAGTACTTC. Translating gives CATSDPRTGGNIQYF.

V usage is TRBV5-4 and J usage is TRBJ1-2; 11 nucleotides match TRBD1. CDR3 size: 16 residues. Unmatched junction bases numbered 6, after V lost 4 bases and J lost 1 base. Germline CDR1 reads SGHNT; CDR2 reads YYREEE (reference sequence). This CDR3 reads CASSPGQGAINYGYTF. CDR3 nucleotide sequence: TGTGCCAGCAGCCCTGGACAGGGGGCTATTAACTATGGCTACACCTTC.

The genes are TRBV28 and TRBJ2-6, with a possible D match to TRBD2 (6 bases). The CDR3 covers 18 residues. Trimming stripped 6 bases from V and 1 base from J, with 19 bases between. Germline V CDR1 and CDR2: MDHEN, SYDVKM. CDR3 DNA sequence: TGTGCCAGCAGGTCCTCCACGGGACTCCTGTCTGGGGCCAACGTCCTGACTTTC. It yields the protein CASRSSTGLLSGANVLTF.